A selection of T cell receptor beta chains follows, all from one sample in a study of blood T cell repertoires in COVID-19. Sequencing used immunoSEQ multiplex PCR; TCRdb keeps in-frame clones, though not all of them. Of 65,000 to 85,000 clones in the sample, roughly 80% are singletons; the top ten hold about 18%. Source material: peripheral blood. These receptors all come from a woman aged 55 to 70 with acute or convalescent COVID-19. Each CDR3 is given without its conserved first and last residue. Fields, in order: clone size, V gene, CDR3 length, CDR3 protein. Size is stated for part of the rows, as once, few or many counts, or as a class when the clone is expanded.

- TRBV10-1 13 ASSAISEGNYGYT
- TRBV13 12 ASSAGTRPYEQY
- TRBV5-1 13 ASSLSGGMNTEAF
- TRBV6-5 11 ASGGPLNTEAF
few TRBV7-9 14 ASSQINTQDSEKLF
- TRBV6-5 10 ASSPGWNEQF
- TRBV3-1/TRBV3-2 12 ASSHGGRTDTQY
- TRBV3-1/TRBV3-2 13 ASSPSVTGGTEAF
- TRBV18 11 ASSQGADYGYT
- TRBV27 13 ASSLSRGGEEKLF
- TRBV27 19 ASSLSIGEMGTGVGNSPLH
- TRBV30 14 AWSVSNFGGNQPQH
- TRBV3-1/TRBV3-2 13 ASSLPGGGTDTQY
- TRBV19 11 ASSIDTSYEQY
- TRBV7-9 13 ASSSTSGGPLGQF
medium-sized TRBV7-6 12 ASSSGQNTGELF
- TRBV11-3 11 ASSPSGANVLT
once TRBV14 14 ASSQRFEGGTDTQY
- TRBV3-1/TRBV3-2 13 ASSRNSGGAETQY
- TRBV4-3 12 ASSQSGSNEKLF
- TRBV24-1 12 ATSDSTGWETQY
once TRBV12-3/TRBV12-4 11 ASSPGNTGELF
- TRBV30 10 AWTAGLSIGF
- TRBV9 12 ASSPRQGGIEQY
many TRBV28 9 ASRRAGPQH
- TRBV5-1 13 ASRLGQGANTEAF
- TRBV2 11 ASSQQGAREQY
- TRBV5-4 14 ASSTGLAGGSDTQY
- TRBV7-8 14 ASSLVGGQTNYGYT
- TRBV14 14 ASSRGGPYSNQPQH
- TRBV7-2 12 ASSYRTGQETQY
- TRBV7-8 10 ASSAGAFGYT
- TRBV7-9 11 ASSSAGDRAHH
many TRBV18 13 ASSPPAGGNQPQH
- TRBV24-1 12 ATSGTEGNTEAF
- TRBV20-1 9 SAPRGPGYT
- TRBV3-1/TRBV3-2 11 ASSQDDRGAGT
few TRBV6-5 11 ASSRTGTTEAF